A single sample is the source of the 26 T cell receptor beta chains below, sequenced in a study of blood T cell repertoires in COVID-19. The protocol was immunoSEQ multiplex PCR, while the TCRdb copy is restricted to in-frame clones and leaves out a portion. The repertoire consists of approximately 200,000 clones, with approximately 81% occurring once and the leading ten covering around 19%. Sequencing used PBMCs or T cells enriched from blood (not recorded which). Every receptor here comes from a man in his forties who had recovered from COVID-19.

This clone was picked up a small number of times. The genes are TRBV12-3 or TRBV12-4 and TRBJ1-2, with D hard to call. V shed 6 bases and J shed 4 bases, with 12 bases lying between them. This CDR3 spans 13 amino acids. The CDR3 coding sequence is TGTGCCAGCAGGTCGACAATTTCCTATGGCTACACCTTC. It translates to CASRSTISYGYTF.

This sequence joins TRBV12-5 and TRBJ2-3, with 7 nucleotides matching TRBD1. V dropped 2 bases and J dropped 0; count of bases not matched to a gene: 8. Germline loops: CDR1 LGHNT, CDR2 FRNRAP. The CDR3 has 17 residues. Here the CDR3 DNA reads TGTGCTAGTGGTTTGACCAATACAGGGGCGAGCACAGATACGCAGTATTTT. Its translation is CASGLTNTGASTDTQYF.

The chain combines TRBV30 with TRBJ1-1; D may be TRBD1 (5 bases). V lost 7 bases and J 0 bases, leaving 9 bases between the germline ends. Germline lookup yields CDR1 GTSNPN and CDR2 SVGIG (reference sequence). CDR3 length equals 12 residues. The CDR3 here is CASRGLNTEAFF. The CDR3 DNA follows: TGTGCCTCTAGGGGCCTGAACACTGAAGCTTTCTTT. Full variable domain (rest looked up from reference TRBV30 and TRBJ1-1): SQTIHQWPATLVQPVGSPLSLECTVEGTSNPNLYWYRQAAGRGLQLLFYSVGIGQISSEVPQNLSASRPQDRQFILSSKKLLLSDSGFYLCASRGLNTEAFFGQGTRLTVV.

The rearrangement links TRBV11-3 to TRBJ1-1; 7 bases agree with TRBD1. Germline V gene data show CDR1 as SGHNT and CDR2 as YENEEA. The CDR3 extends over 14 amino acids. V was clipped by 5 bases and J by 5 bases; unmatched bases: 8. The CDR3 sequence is CASSPTGVGTEAFF. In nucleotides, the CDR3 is TGTGCCAGCAGCCCTACAGGGGTAGGGACTGAAGCTTTCTTT. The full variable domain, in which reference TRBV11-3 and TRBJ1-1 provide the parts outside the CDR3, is EAGVVQSPRYKIIEKKQPVAFWCNPISGHNTLYWYLQNLGQGPELLIRYENEEAVDDSQLPKDRFSAERLKGVDSTLKIQPAELGDSAVYLCASSPTGVGTEAFFGQGTRLTVV.

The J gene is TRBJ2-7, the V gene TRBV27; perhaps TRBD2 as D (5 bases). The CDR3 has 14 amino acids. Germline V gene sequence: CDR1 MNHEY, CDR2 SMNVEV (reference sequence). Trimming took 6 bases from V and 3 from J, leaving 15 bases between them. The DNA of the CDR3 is TGTGCCAGCAGACCACGGACTGCTAGCTACGAGCAGTACTTC. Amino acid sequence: CASRPRTASYEQYF.

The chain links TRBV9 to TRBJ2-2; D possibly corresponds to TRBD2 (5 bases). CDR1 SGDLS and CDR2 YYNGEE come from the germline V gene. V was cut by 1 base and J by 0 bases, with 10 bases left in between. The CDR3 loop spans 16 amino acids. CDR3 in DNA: TGTGCCAGCAGCGTACTGATCGGGACGAACACCGGGGAGCTGTTTTTT. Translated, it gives CASSVLIGTNTGELFF.

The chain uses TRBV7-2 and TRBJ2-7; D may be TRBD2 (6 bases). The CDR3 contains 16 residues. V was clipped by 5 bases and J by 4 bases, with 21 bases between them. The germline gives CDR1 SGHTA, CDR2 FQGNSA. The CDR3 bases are TGTGCCAGCAGCCCCAGCCCTCATTTTAGCGGTTACGAGCAGTACTTC. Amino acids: CASSPSPHFSGYEQYF.

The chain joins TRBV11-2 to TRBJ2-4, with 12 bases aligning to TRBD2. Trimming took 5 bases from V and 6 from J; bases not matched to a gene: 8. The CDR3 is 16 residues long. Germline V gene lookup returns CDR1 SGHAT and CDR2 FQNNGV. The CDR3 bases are TGTGCCAGCAGCGCCCTGACTAGCGGGAGCGGAAACATTCAGTACTTC. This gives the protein CASSALTSGSGNIQYF. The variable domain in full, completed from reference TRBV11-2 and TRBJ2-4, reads EAGVAQSPRYKIIEKRQSVAFWCNPISGHATLYWYQQILGQGPKLLIQFQNNGVVDDSQLPKDRFSAERLKGVDSTLKIQPAKLEDSAVYLCASSALTSGSGNIQYFGAGTRLSVL.

The CDR3 loop is CATEGSGNIQYF. CDR3 in DNA: TGTGCCACGGAGGGTAGCGGGAACATTCAGTACTTC. The J gene is TRBJ2-4, the V gene TRBV11-3, with TRBD2 matching 7 bases. Looked up from germline, CDR1 is SGHNT and CDR2 is YENEEA. Unmatched junction bases numbered 7, after V lost 10 bases and J lost 7 bases. The CDR3 extends over 12 amino acids.

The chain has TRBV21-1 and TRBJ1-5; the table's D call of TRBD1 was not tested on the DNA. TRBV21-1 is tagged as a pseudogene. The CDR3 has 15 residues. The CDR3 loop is CASSTRDSQNQPQHF. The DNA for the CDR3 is TGTGCCAGCAGCACCCGGGACAGCCAAAATCAGCCCCAGCATTTT.

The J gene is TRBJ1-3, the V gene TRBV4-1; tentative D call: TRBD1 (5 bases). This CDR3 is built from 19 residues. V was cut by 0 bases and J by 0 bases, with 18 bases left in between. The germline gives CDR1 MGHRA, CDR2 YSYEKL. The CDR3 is CASSQDRSQATNSGNTIYF. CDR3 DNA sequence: TGCGCCAGCAGCCAAGATCGCTCACAGGCAACAAACTCTGGAAACACCATATATTTT.

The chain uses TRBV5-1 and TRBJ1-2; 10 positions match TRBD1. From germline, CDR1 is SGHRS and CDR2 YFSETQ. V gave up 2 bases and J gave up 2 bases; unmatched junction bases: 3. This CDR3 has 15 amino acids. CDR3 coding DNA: TGCGCCAGCAGCTTATCGGGACAGGGGAACTATGGCTACACCTTC. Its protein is CASSLSGQGNYGYTF.

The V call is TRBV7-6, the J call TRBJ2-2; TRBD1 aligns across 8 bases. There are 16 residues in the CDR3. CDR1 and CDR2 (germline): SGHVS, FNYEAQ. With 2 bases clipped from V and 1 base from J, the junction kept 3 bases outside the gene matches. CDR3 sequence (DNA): TGTGCCAGCAGCTTATCAGGGACAGGGAACACCGGGGAGCTGTTTTTT. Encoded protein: CASSLSGTGNTGELFF.

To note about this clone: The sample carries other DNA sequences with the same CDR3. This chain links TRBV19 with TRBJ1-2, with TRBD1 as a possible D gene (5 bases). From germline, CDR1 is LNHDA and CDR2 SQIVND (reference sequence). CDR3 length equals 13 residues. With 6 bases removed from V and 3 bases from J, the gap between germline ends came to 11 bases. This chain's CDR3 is CASRDRGYYGYTF. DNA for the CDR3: TGTGCCAGTAGAGACCGGGGGTACTATGGCTACACCTTC.

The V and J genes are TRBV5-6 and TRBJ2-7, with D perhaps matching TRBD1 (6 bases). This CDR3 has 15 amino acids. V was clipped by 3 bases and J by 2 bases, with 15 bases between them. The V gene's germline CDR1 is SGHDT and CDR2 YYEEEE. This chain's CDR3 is CASSYTGTNTYEQYF. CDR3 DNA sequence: TGTGCCAGCAGCTATACCGGGACAAACACCTACGAGCAGTACTTC.

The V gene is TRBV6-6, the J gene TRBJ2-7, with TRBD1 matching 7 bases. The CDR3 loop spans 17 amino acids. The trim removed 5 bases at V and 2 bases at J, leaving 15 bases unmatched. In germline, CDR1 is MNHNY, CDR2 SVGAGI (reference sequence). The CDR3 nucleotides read TGTGCCAGCAGTCCGCCCTCTTTCGGGACAGAAGCCTACGAGCAGTACTTC. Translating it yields CASSPPSFGTEAYEQYF.

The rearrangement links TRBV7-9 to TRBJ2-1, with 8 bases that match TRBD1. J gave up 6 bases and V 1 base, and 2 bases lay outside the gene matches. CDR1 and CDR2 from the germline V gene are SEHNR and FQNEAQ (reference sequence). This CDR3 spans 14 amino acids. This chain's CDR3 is CASSLGTGSNEQFF. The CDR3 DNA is TGTGCCAGCAGCTTAGGGACAGGGAGCAATGAGCAGTTCTTC.

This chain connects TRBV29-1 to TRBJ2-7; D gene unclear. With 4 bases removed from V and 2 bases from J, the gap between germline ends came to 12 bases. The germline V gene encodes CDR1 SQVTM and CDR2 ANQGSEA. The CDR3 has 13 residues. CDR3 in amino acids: CSVVGQEPYEQYF. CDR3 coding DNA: TGCAGCGTTGTTGGCCAGGAACCCTACGAGCAGTACTTC.

The CDR3 here is CASSLTGGGSNQPQHF. Written as DNA, the CDR3 is TGCGCCAGCAGCTTGACCGGTGGCGGCAGCAATCAGCCCCAGCATTTT. V is TRBV5-1 and J is TRBJ1-5; D gene uncertain. V lost 1 base, J lost 1 base, and 12 bases lay in between. Germline CDR1 SGHRS, CDR2 YFSETQ. The CDR3 sequence is 16 residues long.

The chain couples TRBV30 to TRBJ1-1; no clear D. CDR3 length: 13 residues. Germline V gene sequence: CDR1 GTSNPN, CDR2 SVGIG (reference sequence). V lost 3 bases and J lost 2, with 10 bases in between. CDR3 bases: TGTGCCTGGAGAAAATCTTTTAACACTGAAGCTTTCTTT. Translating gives CAWRKSFNTEAFF.

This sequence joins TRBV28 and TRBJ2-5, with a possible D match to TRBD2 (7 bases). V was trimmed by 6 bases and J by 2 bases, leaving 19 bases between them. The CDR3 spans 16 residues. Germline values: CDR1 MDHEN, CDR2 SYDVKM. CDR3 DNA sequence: TGTGCCAGCAGCCCATTCCGGGGGGCGAAACAAGAGACCCAGTACTTC. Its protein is CASSPFRGAKQETQYF.

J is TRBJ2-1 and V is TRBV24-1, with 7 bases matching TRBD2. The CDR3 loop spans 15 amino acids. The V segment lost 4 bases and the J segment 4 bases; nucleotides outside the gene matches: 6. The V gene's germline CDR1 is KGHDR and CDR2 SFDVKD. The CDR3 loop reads CATSDERDPYNEQFF. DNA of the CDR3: TGTGCCACCAGTGACGAGCGGGACCCTTACAATGAGCAGTTCTTC.

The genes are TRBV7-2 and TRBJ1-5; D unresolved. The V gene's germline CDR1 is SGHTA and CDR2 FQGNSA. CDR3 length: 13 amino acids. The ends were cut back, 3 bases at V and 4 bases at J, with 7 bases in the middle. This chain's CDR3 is CASSFQENQPQHF. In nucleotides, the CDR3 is TGTGCCAGCAGCTTTCAAGAGAATCAGCCCCAGCATTTT.

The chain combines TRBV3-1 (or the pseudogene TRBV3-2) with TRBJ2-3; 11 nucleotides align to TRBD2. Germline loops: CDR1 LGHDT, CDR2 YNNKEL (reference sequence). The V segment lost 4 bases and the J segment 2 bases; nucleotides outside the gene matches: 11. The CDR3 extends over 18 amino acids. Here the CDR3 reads CASSRGGASGRPTDTQYF. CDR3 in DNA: TGTGCCAGCAGCCGGGGAGGGGCTAGCGGGAGGCCCACAGATACGCAGTATTTT.

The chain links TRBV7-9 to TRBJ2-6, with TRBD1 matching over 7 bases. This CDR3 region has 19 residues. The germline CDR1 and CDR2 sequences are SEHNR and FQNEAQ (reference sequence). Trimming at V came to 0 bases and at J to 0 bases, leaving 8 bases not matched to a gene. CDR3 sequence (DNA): TGTGCCAGCAGCTTAGCCTACCTGGGACAGTTCTCTGGGGCCAACGTCCTGACTTTC. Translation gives CASSLAYLGQFSGANVLTF.

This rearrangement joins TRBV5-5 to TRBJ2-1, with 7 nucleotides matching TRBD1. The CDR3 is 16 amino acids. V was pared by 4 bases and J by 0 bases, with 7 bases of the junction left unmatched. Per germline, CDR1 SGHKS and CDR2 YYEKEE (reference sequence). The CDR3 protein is CASSRTGAYSYNEQFF. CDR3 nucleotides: TGTGCCAGCAGCAGGACAGGTGCCTACTCCTACAATGAGCAGTTCTTC.